The 13 T cell receptor beta chains reported below all come from one sample, sequenced in a study of T cells in Graves' hyperthyroidism and ophthalmopathy. Amplified TCR beta CDR3 regions derived from RNA transcripts. Researchers ran a first-round RT-PCR on the TCR CDR3 using the HTBI primer set. TCRdb re-analysed the multiplex PCR reads in MiXCR, keeping a single row per CDR3 protein. The sample has approximately 510,000 distinct CDR3 sequences, over 45% seen once. Sequencing input: peripheral blood or thyroid tissue (not recorded which). The receptors originated from an adult woman with Graves' disease, either hyperthyroidism or ophthalmopathy (not recorded which).

Written as DNA, the CDR3 is TGTGCCAGCAGAAAAGCCGGGACAGGCCTAAACACTGAAGCTTTCTTT. It is translated as CASRKAGTGLNTEAFF. The V gene is TRBV7-9, the J gene TRBJ1-1, with 8 nucleotides matching TRBD1. This CDR3 region has 16 residues. With V trimmed by 6 bases and J by 2 bases, 11 bases remained unmatched. Germline CDR1 and CDR2: SEHNR and FQNEAQ (reference sequence).

This clonotype has at least ten counts. The chain recombines TRBV12-3 or TRBV12-4 with TRBJ1-2; a possible D gene is TRBD1 (5 bases). CDR3 length: 13 residues. V lost 3 bases to trimming and J lost 4 bases, with 9 bases between them. Written as DNA, the CDR3 is TGTGCCAGCAGTTTCGGACACTCCTATGGCTACACCTTC. Protein sequence: CASSFGHSYGYTF.

The chain links TRBV6-5 to TRBJ2-7; 8 nucleotides align to TRBD1. After removal of 4 bases from V and 6 bases from J, the junction contained 8 bases not matched to a gene. The CDR3 has 14 amino acids. Germline assignment: CDR1 MNHEY and CDR2 SVGAGI. The DNA of the CDR3 is TGTGCCAGCAGTTTAATTAGACAGGGGAGCGAGCAGTACTTC. It translates to CASSLIRQGSEQYF.

In this sample, this clonotype turned up once. The chain couples TRBV7-2 to TRBJ2-5, with unresolved D. Germline CDR1 and CDR2: SGHTA and FQGNSA. V was pared by 2 bases and J by 9 bases, with 16 bases between. The CDR3 has 14 residues. Here the CDR3 DNA reads TGTGCCAGCAGCTTACCGGACCGATGGCAGCCCCAGTACTTC. Translated, it gives CASSLPDRWQPQYF. The full variable domain, completed using reference TRBV7-2 and TRBJ2-5, is GAGVSQSPSNKVTEKGKDVELRCDPISGHTALYWYRQSLGQGLEFLIYFQGNSAPDKSGLPSDRFSAERTGGSVSTLTIQRTQQEDSAVYLCASSLPDRWQPQYFGPGTRLLVL.

V usage is TRBV5-1 and J usage is TRBJ1-6; D uncertain. CDR1 and CDR2 from the germline V gene are SGHRS and YFSETQ. This CDR3 has 14 residues. V was cut by 0 bases and J by 7 bases, with 8 bases left in between. This chain's CDR3 is CASSLEGRNSPLHF. The CDR3 DNA is TGCGCCAGCAGCTTGGAGGGCAGGAATTCACCCCTCCACTTT.

CDR3 in amino acids: CAISDFTDTQYF. DNA for the CDR3: TGTGCCATCAGTGATTTCACAGATACGCAGTATTTT. The chain uses TRBV10-3 and TRBJ2-3; D unclear. This CDR3 contains 12 residues. The ends were cut back, 3 bases at V and 2 bases at J, with 3 bases in the middle. Per germline, CDR1 ENHRY and CDR2 SYGVKD.

This clonotype was observed many times. The genes are TRBV13 and TRBJ2-5; 11 bases match TRBD2. After removal of 5 bases from V and 4 bases from J, the junction contained 6 bases not matched to a gene. The CDR3 runs 15 residues. Germline V CDR1 and CDR2: PRHDT, FYEKMQ (reference sequence). Written as DNA, the CDR3 is TGTGCCAGCAGCCCGACTAGCGGGACGACAGAGACCCAGTACTTC. It codes for CASSPTSGTTETQYF.

The chain combines TRBV29-1 with TRBJ1-2, with D hard to call. Germline-derived CDR1 and CDR2 are SQVTM and ANQGSEA. The CDR3 sequence is 12 residues long. V was cut by 1 base and J by 8 bases, with 11 bases left in between. The CDR3 nucleotides read TGCAGCGTTGAAGGGTACGAGAGGGGCTACACCTTC. Translating it yields CSVEGYERGYTF. Full variable domain (rest looked up from reference TRBV29-1 and TRBJ1-2): SAVISQKPSRDICQRGTSLTIQCQVDSQVTMMFWYRQQPGQSLTLIATANQGSEATYESGFVIDKFPISRPNLTFSTLTVSNMSPEDSSIYLCSVEGYERGYTFGSGTRLTVV.

The chain combines TRBV7-9 with TRBJ2-2, with D perhaps given as TRBD1 or TRBD2 (6 bases each). The V gene lost 0 bases and the J gene lost 3 bases, with 14 bases spanning the gap. Germline assignment: CDR1 SEHNR and CDR2 FQNEAQ (reference sequence). The CDR3 is 17 amino acids. The DNA for the CDR3 is TGTGCCAGCAGCTTAGCAGGGGGGAATGGCTACACCGGGGAGCTGTTTTTT. It specifies CASSLAGGNGYTGELFF.

This clonotype was observed a handful of times. A much more abundant neighbour one base away suggests this may be a read error. This chain uses TRBV5-5 with TRBJ2-6; no firm D call. The CDR3 totals 16 residues. CDR1 and CDR2 (germline): SGHKS, YYEKEE (reference sequence). CDR3 protein: CAGSLDTAAAAVVLTF. The DNA for the CDR3 is TGTGCCGGCAGCTTGGATACTGCCGCGGCGGCGGTCGTCCTGACTTTC.

The V and J genes are TRBV29-1 and TRBJ2-6, with D unresolved. Trimming stripped 8 bases from V and 0 bases from J, with 5 bases between. Germline V gene sequence: CDR1 SQVTM, CDR2 ANQGSEA. The CDR3 covers 12 residues. DNA of the CDR3: TGCAGCACCTCCTCTGGGGCCAACGTCCTGACTTTC. Protein: CSTSSGANVLTF.

V is TRBV7-2 and J is TRBJ1-2; TRBD1 agrees at 7 bases. The junction had 8 bases not matched to a gene; V was cut back by 5 bases and J by 8 bases. The CDR3 runs 13 residues. CDR1 is SGHTA and CDR2 is FQGNSA in the germline V gene. As DNA, the CDR3 is TGTGCCAGCAGCCCCGACAGGGAGCACGGCTACACCTTC. Encoded protein: CASSPDREHGYTF.

This clonotype is a singleton in its sample. V gene TRBV7-9 combines with J gene TRBJ2-1; no clear D gene. The CDR3 totals 13 residues. The germline V and J ends were trimmed by 4 bases and 5 bases, with 9 bases remaining between them. Germline V gene data show CDR1 as SEHNR and CDR2 as FQNEAQ (reference sequence). This CDR3 reads CASSSMVNNEQFF. The DNA of the CDR3 is TGTGCCAGCAGCTCCATGGTCAACAATGAGCAGTTCTTC. The full variable domain, its missing parts supplied by reference TRBV7-9 and TRBJ2-1, is DTGVSQNPRHKITKRGQNVTFRCDPISEHNRLYWYRQTLGQGPEFLTYFQNEAQLEKSRLLSDRFSAERPKGSFSTLEIQRTEQGDSAMYLCASSSMVNNEQFFGPGTRLTVL.